This T cell receptor (beta chain) was identified in a study of blood T cell repertoires in COVID-19 (dated by TCRdb to about 2020). A note on the overall study: Samples from collaborators originated in the United States, Italy and Spain and spanned both the acute and convalescent phases of COVID-19. The material from the prospective study consisted of cDNA or gDNA derived from T cells, B-cell-depleted T cells, or PBMCs. The dataset comprised deeply sampled blood TCRbeta repertoires from subjects exposed to, actively infected with, or recovered from COVID-19. The repertoires were released in a freely available public database meant as a resource for research on the immune response to SARS-CoV-2. Samples were obtained from the ongoing ImmuneRACE study (first 160 participants) and from 1,000 to 1,500 subjects provided by 6 global collaborators. Sample metadata almost always included a de-identified subject ID, COVID-19 status, age in years and sex. Where available, HLA class I and class II types were taken from metadata supplied by the sample provider and were not determined by assay-based typing.

Participants in the prospective study were enrolled through a virtual design, were aged about 18 to 100 years, and lived in roughly 26 United States geographic areas. To assign participants to cohorts, the prospective study relied on clinical history that participants themselves reported in a screening survey and a study questionnaire. ImmuneRACE Cohort 3 recovered participants were defined by two consecutive negative NP/OP PCR tests, healthcare professional clearance, or symptom resolution. In the prospective study, mobile phlebotomists collected whole blood, serum and a nasopharyngeal or oropharyngeal swab from each participant. Over a roughly 2-month period, participants in the prospective study had the option of providing additional blood draws and questionnaires. Prospective study blood samples were shipped either frozen or at room temperature before DNA extraction. In the case of this clone: Its target antigen remains unknown. Base qualities are not provided; no much larger clone lies one nucleotide away.

Paper-wide results and their limitations: Clinical and demographic metadata were provided uncurated, with the amount varying by source and participant.

The immunoSEQ Assay, a bias-controlled multiplex PCR, was used to amplify TCRbeta CDR3 regions from genomic DNA. On the authors' methods: Within the assay, amplification of reference gene primers was used to estimate how many nucleated cells each sample contained. To quantify the absolute abundance of each unique TCRbeta CDR3 rearrangement, sequence reads were collapsed and filtered. For each sample, productive Simpson clonality was calculated by taking the square root of Simpson's diversity index across productive rearrangements. Here the immuneACCESS table is served through TCRdb, limited to in-frame sequences with V and J called. Missing clones are a known gap in these copies; in checked studies unresolved V genes cover under half, and the rest lacks a known reason. From that table come the V and J calls and clone size; the DNA was used to work out D and trimming. For this sample there are about 300,000 clones; roughly nine tenths appear just once. Around 5.9% of the sample rests with the top ten.

Material for sequencing was PBMCs or T cells enriched from blood (not recorded which). The sequence was obtained from a woman in her thirties who had recovered from COVID-19.

The CDR3 protein is CASSYQGASYGYTF. The nucleotide sequence is TGTGCCAGCAGTTACCAGGGGGCAAGCTATGGCTACACCTTC. This chain joins TRBV6-5 to TRBJ1-2; 8 of the junction bases match TRBD1. After removal of 2 bases from V and 4 bases from J, the junction retains 3 bases not matched to a gene. The CDR3, cysteine through phenylalanine, is 14 amino acids long. The entry retains the CDR3 DNA only, 42 bases that are in frame from base 1. CDR1 and CDR2 are drawn from the germline V gene: MNHEY, SVGAGI.